This T cell receptor beta chain was observed in a study of blood T cell repertoires in COVID-19. Turning to the study itself: The samples span acute and convalescent COVID-19 from the United States, Italy and Spain. T cells, B-cell-depleted T cells, or PBMCs supplied cDNA or gDNA.

Original handling: Amplification from reference gene primers served as the basis for estimated nucleated cell counts. Measured with immunoSEQ multiplex PCR; TCRdb has only the in-frame clones, and not every one. V, J and clone size are those of that table, while D and trimming were read from the DNA. The table records 100,000 or so clones, 70% to 80% of them present only once. CDR3 length equals 12 residues. Trimming took off 0 bases at V and 6 bases at J, with 4 bases between the two ends. CDR1 is LGHNT, CDR2 FRNRAP, per germline. The sequencing sample was made of peripheral blood. The J gene is TRBJ2-3, the V gene TRBV12-5; D gene unclear. The sequence was obtained from a woman between 70 and 85 years old with acute or convalescent COVID-19. The CDR3 loop reads CASGLVPDTQYF. The CDR3 bases are TGTGCTAGTGGTTTGGTTCCGGATACGCAGTATTTT.